This T cell receptor (beta chain) was captured by sequencing in a study of regulatory T cells in long-lasting Graves disease. The CDR3 is made up of 13 amino acids. Looked up from germline, CDR1 is MGHRA and CDR2 is YSYEKL. Study-wide findings and caveats: Persistent patients shared fewer than 3,500 public clonotypes among themselves. Newly diagnosed patients shared fewer, at 900 to 1,000.

HTBI primers from iRepertoire and Arm-PCR of CDR3 regions yielded the TCR beta libraries. MiXCR, run by TCRdb on the multiplex PCR reads, gives a single entry per CDR3 protein. The sample records 530,000 or so distinct CDR3 sequences, around 15% being singletons. Time point specified: newly diagnosed GD, antithyroid drugs for less than 3 months. Preparation of the TCR library used RNA extracted from PBMCs. This clonotype turned up a few times. The antigen is not known. This sample was also put to use in a study of T cells in Graves' hyperthyroidism and ophthalmopathy. Per that paper: HTBI primers were employed in a first-round RT-PCR of the TCR CDR3. Expanded thyroid clonotypes (above 0.001) were mostly also found in blood. Through a model of 13 V-J features, ophthalmopathy was separated from stable hyperthyroidism.

The rearrangement uses TRBV4-1 and TRBJ2-3; D is undetermined. The J call is uncertain, as TRBJ2-7 better fits the DNA end. The specimen was peripheral blood mononuclear cells (PBMCs), collected at new diagnosis, from a patient treated with antithyroid drugs. This receptor was taken from a man younger than 35 with Graves disease. CDR3 amino acids: CASSPLFAYEQYF. The CDR3 nucleotides read TGCGCCAGCAGCCCCCTGTTTGCCTACGAGCAGTACTTC.